Given below is one T cell receptor (beta chain) in context. The data originate from a study of cytotoxic CD8 clonotypes in ibrutinib-treated CLL. The V and J ends lost 5 bases and 7 bases respectively, with 12 bases between them. The germline V gene has CDR1 MDHEN and CDR2 SYDVKM. The CDR3 runs 13 residues. The repertoire was sequenced with immunoSEQ multiplex PCR; TCRdb's copy has only in-frame clones and lacks some. The table records 250,000 to 350,000 clones, approximately 79% of them present only once. The chain is built from TRBV28 and TRBJ2-4; D possibly uses TRBD1 or TRBD2 (5 bases each). This sample comprised PBMCs, obtained at disease progression, from a patient treated with ibrutinib. This clonotype originated in a human donor with chronic lymphocytic leukemia. As DNA, the CDR3 is TGTGCCAGCAGTCCCGCAGGGACGAACATTCAGTACTTC. Amino acid sequence: CASSPAGTNIQYF.